Listed below are T cell receptor beta chains from one sample, sequenced in a study of blood T cell repertoires in COVID-19. TCRdb's copy holds only in-frame clones and misses some; the assay was immunoSEQ multiplex PCR. In the table there are about 180,000 clones, over 75% of which are singletons. Sequenced material: PBMCs or T cells enriched from blood (not recorded which). These receptor sequences come from a human donor with acute COVID-19. The donor label of this sample is uncertain. The CDR3 runs from the conserved cysteine through the conserved F or W. Each record gives: J gene, D gene, clone size, V gene, CDR3 DNA, CDR3 protein. A D gene is named only where the DNA matches it firmly. Size values are once, few and many counts, or a class for expanded clones, and some rows have none.

J gene: TRBJ2-3
D gene: NA
clone size: NA
V gene: TRBV9
CDR3 DNA: TGTGCCAGCAGCCCCCCCGGGGAGTGGACAGATACGCAGTATTTT
CDR3 protein: CASSPPGEWTDTQYF

J gene: TRBJ1-2
D gene: TRBD1
clone size: NA
V gene: TRBV30
CDR3 DNA: TGTGCCTGGTTCGGGACAGACGCTATAGGCTACACCTTC
CDR3 protein: CAWFGTDAIGYTF

J gene: TRBJ1-1
D gene: NA
clone size: NA
V gene: TRBV7-2
CDR3 DNA: TGTGCCAGCAGCCTATGGCACGGAGGGACGGTGAACACTGAAGCTTTCTTT
CDR3 protein: CASSLWHGGTVNTEAFF

J gene: TRBJ1-3
D gene: NA
clone size: once
V gene: TRBV5-4
CDR3 DNA: TGTGCCAGCAGCTTAAACCAGGGTGGAAACACCATATATTTT
CDR3 protein: CASSLNQGGNTIYF

J gene: TRBJ2-2
D gene: NA
clone size: NA
V gene: TRBV5-1
CDR3 DNA: TGCGCCAGCAGCTTGGGGCTGATCACCGGGGAGCTGTTTTTT
CDR3 protein: CASSLGLITGELFF

J gene: TRBJ1-2
D gene: NA
clone size: NA
V gene: TRBV9
CDR3 DNA: TGTGCCAGCAGCGTAGAGGAGGGGCGTAACTATGGCTACACCTTC
CDR3 protein: CASSVEEGRNYGYTF

J gene: TRBJ2-7
D gene: TRBD2
clone size: NA
V gene: TRBV11-3
CDR3 DNA: TGTGCCAGCACTCTGACCCCGGGCGGGGGCGAGCAGTACTTC
CDR3 protein: CASTLTPGGGEQYF

J gene: TRBJ2-7
D gene: NA
clone size: NA
V gene: TRBV11-2
CDR3 DNA: TGTGCCAGCAGCTTATATAGTTCGGTCCGGGCCTACGAGCAGTACTTC
CDR3 protein: CASSLYSSVRAYEQYF

J gene: TRBJ1-2
D gene: TRBD1
clone size: NA
V gene: TRBV7-8
CDR3 DNA: TGTGCCAGCAGCCGTGACAGGGTCCAATACACCTTC
CDR3 protein: CASSRDRVQYTF

J gene: TRBJ2-1
D gene: NA
clone size: NA
V gene: TRBV11-3
CDR3 DNA: TGTGCCAGCAGCGCCAGGGGAGGGGCCACCTACAATGAGCAGTTCTTC
CDR3 protein: CASSARGGATYNEQFF